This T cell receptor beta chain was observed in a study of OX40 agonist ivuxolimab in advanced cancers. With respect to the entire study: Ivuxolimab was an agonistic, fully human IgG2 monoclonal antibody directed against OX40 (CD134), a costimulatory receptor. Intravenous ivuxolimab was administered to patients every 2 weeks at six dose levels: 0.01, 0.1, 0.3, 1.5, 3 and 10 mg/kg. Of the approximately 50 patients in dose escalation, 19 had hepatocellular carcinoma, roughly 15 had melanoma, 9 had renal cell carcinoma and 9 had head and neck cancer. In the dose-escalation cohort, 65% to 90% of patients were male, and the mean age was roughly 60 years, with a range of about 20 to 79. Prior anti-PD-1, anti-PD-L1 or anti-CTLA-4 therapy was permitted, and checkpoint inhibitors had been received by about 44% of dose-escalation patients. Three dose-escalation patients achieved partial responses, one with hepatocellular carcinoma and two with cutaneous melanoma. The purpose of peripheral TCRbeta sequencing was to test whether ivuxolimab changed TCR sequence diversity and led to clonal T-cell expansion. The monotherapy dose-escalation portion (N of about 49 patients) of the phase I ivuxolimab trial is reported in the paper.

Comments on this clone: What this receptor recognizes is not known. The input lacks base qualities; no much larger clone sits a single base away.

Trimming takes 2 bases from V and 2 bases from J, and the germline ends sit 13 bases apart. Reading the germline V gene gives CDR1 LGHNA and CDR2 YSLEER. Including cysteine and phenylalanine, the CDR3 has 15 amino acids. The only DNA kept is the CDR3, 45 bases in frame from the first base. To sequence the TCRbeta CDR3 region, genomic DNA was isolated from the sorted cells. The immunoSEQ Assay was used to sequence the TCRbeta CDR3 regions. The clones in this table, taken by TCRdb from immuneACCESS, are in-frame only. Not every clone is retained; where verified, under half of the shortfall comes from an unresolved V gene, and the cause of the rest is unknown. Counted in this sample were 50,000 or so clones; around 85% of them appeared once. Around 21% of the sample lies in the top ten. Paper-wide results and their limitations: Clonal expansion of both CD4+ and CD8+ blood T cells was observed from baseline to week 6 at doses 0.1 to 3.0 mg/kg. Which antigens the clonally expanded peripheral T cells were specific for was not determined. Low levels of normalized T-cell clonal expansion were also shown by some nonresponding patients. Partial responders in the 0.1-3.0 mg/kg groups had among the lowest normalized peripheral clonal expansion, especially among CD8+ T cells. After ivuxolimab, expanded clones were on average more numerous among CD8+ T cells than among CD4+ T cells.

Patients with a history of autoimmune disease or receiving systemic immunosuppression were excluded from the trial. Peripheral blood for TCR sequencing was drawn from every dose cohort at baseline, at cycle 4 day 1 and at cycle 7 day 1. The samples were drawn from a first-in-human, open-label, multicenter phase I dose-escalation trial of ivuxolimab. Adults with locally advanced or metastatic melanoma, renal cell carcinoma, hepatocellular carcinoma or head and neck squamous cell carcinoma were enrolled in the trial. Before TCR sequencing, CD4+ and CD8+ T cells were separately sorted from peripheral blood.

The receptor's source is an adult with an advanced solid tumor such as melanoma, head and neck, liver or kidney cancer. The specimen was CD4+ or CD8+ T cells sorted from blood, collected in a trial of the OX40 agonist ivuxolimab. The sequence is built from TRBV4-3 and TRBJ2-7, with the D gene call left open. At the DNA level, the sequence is TGCGCCAGCAGCCAATCCCCCCTTGGGGCCTACGAGCAGTACTTC. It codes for CASSQSPLGAYEQYF.